Listed below are T cell receptor beta chains from one sample, sequenced in a study of blood T cell repertoires in COVID-19. Profiled with immunoSEQ multiplex PCR; TCRdb holds only in-frame clones, not every one. The table has 300,000 to 450,000 clones, roughly 84% seen once; the top ten hold approximately 1%. Material for sequencing was PBMCs or T cells enriched from blood (not recorded which). The receptors shown here come from a woman aged 25-40 years who had recovered from COVID-19. Each CDR3 is given with its conserved first and last residue. A row's size may be missing; if present it is once, few, many or a size class.

13 TRBJ1-1 . TRBV15 CATSGTGTTEAFF
15 TRBJ2-3 . TRBV5-6 CASSFYGTSTDTQYF
12 TRBJ2-7 . TRBV2 CASGVMNYEQYF
16 TRBJ2-1 . TRBV27 CASSYNTGTGLNEQFF
15 TRBJ1-1 few TRBV9 CASSEQGQMNTEAFF
15 TRBJ1-1 . TRBV11-2 CASSSRGALNTEAFF
14 TRBJ1-6 . TRBV28 CASSFWTGGSPLHF
15 TRBJ2-7 . TRBV27 CASSSTFSGPYEQYF
12 TRBJ2-3 . TRBV7-2 CASSRFRDTQYF
14 TRBJ2-7 . TRBV6-5 CASSYGTGAYEQYF